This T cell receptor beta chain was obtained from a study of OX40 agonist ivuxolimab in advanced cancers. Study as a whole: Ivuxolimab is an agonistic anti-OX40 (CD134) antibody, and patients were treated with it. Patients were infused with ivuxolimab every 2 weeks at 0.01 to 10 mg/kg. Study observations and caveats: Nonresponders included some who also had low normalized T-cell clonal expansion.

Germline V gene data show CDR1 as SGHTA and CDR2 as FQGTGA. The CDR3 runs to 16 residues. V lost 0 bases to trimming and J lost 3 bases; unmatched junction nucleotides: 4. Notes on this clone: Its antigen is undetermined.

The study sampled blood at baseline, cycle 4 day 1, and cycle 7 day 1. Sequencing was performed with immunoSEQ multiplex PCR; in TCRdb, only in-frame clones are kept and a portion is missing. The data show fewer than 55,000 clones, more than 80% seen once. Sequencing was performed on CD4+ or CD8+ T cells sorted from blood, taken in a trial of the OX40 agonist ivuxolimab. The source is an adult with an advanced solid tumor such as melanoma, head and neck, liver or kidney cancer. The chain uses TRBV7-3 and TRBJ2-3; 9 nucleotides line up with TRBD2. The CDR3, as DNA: TGTGCCAGCAGCTTAACTAGCGGGGGACTGACAGATACGCAGTATTTT. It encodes CASSLTSGGLTDTQYF.